One and the same sample provided the 10 T cell receptor beta chains below, sequenced in a study of T cells in Graves' hyperthyroidism and ophthalmopathy. What was amplified from RNA transcripts were TCR beta CDR3 regions. The TCR CDR3 was amplified in a first-round RT-PCR using the HTBI primer set. TCRdb used MiXCR to reprocess the multiplex PCR reads, holding one entry per CDR3 protein. The data show under 350,000 distinct CDR3 sequences, with approximately 15% seen just once and around 61% held by the top ten. The specimen was blood. The receptors were sampled from an older woman with Graves' ophthalmopathy.

This CDR3 reads CASRASGGAIEQFF. Here the CDR3 DNA reads TGTGCCAGCAGGGCGAGCGGGGGGGCCATTGAGCAGTTCTTC. The chain couples TRBV6-2 or TRBV6-3 to TRBJ2-1; 10 nucleotides agree with TRBD2. V dropped 6 bases and J dropped 9; count of bases not matched to a gene: 8. Germline V CDR1 and CDR2: MNHEY, SVGEGT. The CDR3 loop spans 14 amino acids.

The sample holds a few counts of this clonotype. The CDR3 region has the DNA TGTGCCAGCAGCTTAGTCCACCTAGCGGGGGTGGGCGGGGAGCTGTTTTTT. Translating gives CASSLVHLAGVGGELFF. The rearrangement uses TRBV7-2 and TRBJ2-2; 10 nucleotides align to TRBD2. V shed 1 base and J 7 bases; nucleotides not matched to a gene: 9. The CDR3 sequence is 17 residues long. Germline CDR1 SGHTA, CDR2 FQGNSA.

The rearrangement links TRBV5-1 to TRBJ2-2; D gene unclear. The V end was cut by 1 base, the J end by 4 bases, with 5 bases between. This CDR3 region has 13 residues. Germline CDR1 SGHRS, CDR2 YFSETQ. CDR3 DNA sequence: TGCGCCAGCAGCTTGATGGGCACCGGGGAGCTGTTTTTT. It encodes CASSLMGTGELFF.

Ten or more counts support this clonotype. The chain links TRBV7-3 to TRBJ2-7; D is ambiguous. The V end lost 2 bases, the J end lost 6 bases, and 14 bases lay between the germline ends. Germline lookup yields CDR1 SGHTA and CDR2 FQGTGA. This CDR3 is built from 14 residues. The CDR3 coding sequence is TGTGCCAGCAGCTTATTCCCGGGCCGCGGCGAGCAGTACTTC. Encoded protein: CASSLFPGRGEQYF.

The table lists this clonotype with many counts. V gene TRBV6-2 or TRBV6-3 combines with J gene TRBJ1-1; D not certain. Trimming pared 11 bases from V and 4 bases from J, leaving 14 bases between. The CDR3 totals 12 residues. Germline V CDR1 and CDR2: MNHEY, SVGEGT. In DNA form, the CDR3 reads TGTGCCGGCGGGCGGGTGCGCACTGAAGCTTTCTTT. It yields the protein CAGGRVRTEAFF.

This clonotype was seen only a few times. The V and J genes are TRBV27 and TRBJ2-7; a possible D gene is TRBD2 (5 bases). There are 14 residues in the CDR3. Trimming removed 2 bases at V and 2 bases at J, with 10 bases between. Germline V gene lookup returns CDR1 MNHEY and CDR2 SMNVEV (reference sequence). The CDR3 DNA follows: TGTGCCAGCAGTTTAGGAGGCGTAGCCTACGAGCAGTACTTC. Encoded protein: CASSLGGVAYEQYF.

Only a few counts were recorded for this clonotype. This chain joins TRBV29-1 and TRBJ1-5; the D is unclear. The CDR3 totals 12 residues. Germline CDR1 reads SQVTM; CDR2 reads ANQGSEA. V lost 2 bases, J lost 7 bases, and 9 bases lay in between. CDR3 bases: TGCAGCGTTGAATCCAGTGGGCAGCCCCAGCATTTT. Its protein product is CSVESSGQPQHF.

Many counts were recorded for this clonotype. The V and J genes are TRBV20-1 and TRBJ1-1; D is unclear. The V end was cut by 1 base, the J end by 11 bases, with 11 bases between. In germline, CDR1 is DFQATT, CDR2 SNEGSKA (reference sequence). The CDR3 length is 11 residues. The CDR3 here is CSARADGLAFF. The CDR3 DNA reads TGCAGTGCTAGAGCGGACGGGTTGGCTTTCTTT.

The chain links TRBV11-2 to TRBJ2-7, with 7 bases that match TRBD2. Unmatched junction bases numbered 7, after V lost 5 bases and J lost 3 bases. Germline V gene sequence: CDR1 SGHAT, CDR2 FQNNGV. The CDR3 extends over 14 amino acids. The CDR3 loop is CASSPRLADYEQYF. CDR3 nucleotide sequence: TGTGCCAGCAGCCCTCGTCTAGCGGACTACGAGCAGTACTTC.

This clonotype was recorded many times. The chain links TRBV12-3 or TRBV12-4 to TRBJ2-1; TRBD2 matches at 7 bases. The ends lost 2 bases at V and 2 bases at J; junction bases unmatched: 3. This CDR3 comprises 15 residues. The CDR3 loop is CASSLSSGPYNEQFF. The CDR3 bases are TGTGCCAGCAGTTTATCTAGCGGACCCTACAATGAGCAGTTCTTC.